The source of this TCR beta chain is a study of CD8 T cells in Susac syndrome. After extraction with the RNeasy kit, roughly 0.45 to 1 ug of the RNA was reverse transcribed using random hexamers. An immunoSEQ multiplex PCR amplified TCR beta CDR3 over 54 Vbeta and 13 Jbeta. Using its own MiXCR run on the immunoSEQ multiplex PCR reads, TCRdb lists one record per CDR3 protein. Among some 170,000 distinct CDR3 sequences, over 85% were seen once, and the ten largest hold 0.1%. CD8+ and CD4+ T cells circulating in blood were sequenced for TCR beta. The V gene's germline CDR1 is LNHNV and CDR2 YYDKDF (reference sequence). J lost 3 bases, V lost 0 bases, and 4 bases had no gene match. The length of the CDR3 is 15 residues.

The TCR sequence derives from a human donor in good health. The V and J genes are TRBV15 and TRBJ2-7, with 8 nucleotides matching TRBD2. Sequenced material: CD4+ T cells from PBMCs. CDR3 residues: CATSRDKAGDYEQYF. The CDR3, as DNA: TGTGCCACCAGCAGAGACAAAGCGGGAGACTACGAGCAGTACTTC.